Listed below are T cell receptor beta chains from one sample, sequenced in a study of molecular identifiers for immune sequencing clone quantification. From the PCR reads, TCRdb called clonotypes with MiXCR, one entry per CDR3 protein. This table holds over 600,000 distinct CDR3 sequences, about 20% found once. Sequenced: naive CD8+ T cells from blood, with Jurkat cell RNA spiked in. These TCRs come from a human donor in good health. Some libraries in this study had Jurkat cell RNA spiked in. Both conserved end residues are part of each CDR3. A D gene is named only where the DNA matches it firmly. The size field is filled for only some rows; it gives once, few, many or a size class.

d_call: NA; clone_size: many; v_call: TRBV9; j_call: TRBJ2-2; cdr3_nt: TGTGCCAGCAGCAGCTGGGGAGCCGGGGAGCTGTTTTTT; cdr3_aa: CASSSWGAGELFF
d_call: NA; clone_size: many; v_call: TRBV20-1; j_call: TRBJ1-3; cdr3_nt: TGCAGTGCTAGAGATCCAAGGGTCAGCTCTGGAAACACCATATATTTT; cdr3_aa: CSARDPRVSSGNTIYF
d_call: NA; clone_size: NA; v_call: TRBV4-1; j_call: TRBJ2-7; cdr3_nt: TGCGCCAGCAGCCAAGGGACGGCCGGCTCCTACGAGCAGTACTTC; cdr3_aa: CASSQGTAGSYEQYF
d_call: NA; clone_size: NA; v_call: TRBV4-1; j_call: TRBJ2-7; cdr3_nt: TGCGCCAGCAGCCAAGATGGGCAGGGCCTTTTGACCTACGAGCAGTACTTC; cdr3_aa: CASSQDGQGLLTYEQYF
d_call: NA; clone_size: NA; v_call: TRBV12-3/TRBV12-4; j_call: TRBJ1-4; cdr3_nt: TGTGCCAGCAGTTTAGTGGCGGGTGAAAAACTGTTTTTT; cdr3_aa: CASSLVAGEKLFF
d_call: NA; clone_size: NA; v_call: TRBV5-1; j_call: TRBJ2-7; cdr3_nt: TGCGCCAGCAGCTTGTTGGGGGTAGAGAGCTCCTACGAGCAGTACTTC; cdr3_aa: CASSLLGVESSYEQYF
d_call: TRBD1; clone_size: NA; v_call: TRBV2; j_call: TRBJ1-1; cdr3_nt: TGTGCCAGCATTGGAGGGACAGTGAACACTGAAGCTTTCTTT; cdr3_aa: CASIGGTVNTEAFF
d_call: TRBD2; clone_size: NA; v_call: TRBV4-1; j_call: TRBJ2-2; cdr3_nt: TGCGCCAGCAGCCAAGTGTTAGCGGGAGAGCTCGGGGAGCTGTTTTTT; cdr3_aa: CASSQVLAGELGELFF
d_call: TRBD1; clone_size: many; v_call: TRBV28; j_call: TRBJ1-1; cdr3_nt: TGTGCCACCACACGGGGCTGGACAGGTTTTTCTGAAGCTTTCTTT; cdr3_aa: CATTRGWTGFSEAFF
d_call: NA; clone_size: few; v_call: TRBV7-9; j_call: TRBJ1-6; cdr3_nt: TGTGCCAGCAGCTGGGAGGGATCACCCCTCCACTTT; cdr3_aa: CASSWEGSPLHF
d_call: NA; clone_size: NA; v_call: TRBV9; j_call: TRBJ2-7; cdr3_nt: TGTGCCAGCAGCGTCGGGAGAGGGGGCTACGAGCAGTACTTC; cdr3_aa: CASSVGRGGYEQYF
d_call: TRBD1; clone_size: NA; v_call: TRBV27; j_call: TRBJ2-1; cdr3_nt: TGTGCCAGCAGGGGTGGACAGGGGGCGTACAATGAGCAGTTCTTC; cdr3_aa: CASRGGQGAYNEQFF
d_call: TRBD2; clone_size: NA; v_call: TRBV13; j_call: TRBJ2-1; cdr3_nt: TGTGCCAGCAGCAGGACTAGCGGGGGGGCAGATGAGCAGTTCTTC; cdr3_aa: CASSRTSGGADEQFF
d_call: NA; clone_size: few; v_call: TRBV29-1; j_call: TRBJ2-7; cdr3_nt: TGCAGCGTTGAAAAGAGTGGGGACGCTCTTGATGAGCAGTACTTC; cdr3_aa: CSVEKSGDALDEQYF
d_call: NA; clone_size: NA; v_call: TRBV14; j_call: TRBJ2-7; cdr3_nt: TGTGCCAGCAGCCAAAAAACAGGGAGGCCTAGTAGCAGCGAGCAGTACTTC; cdr3_aa: CASSQKTGRPSSSEQYF
d_call: NA; clone_size: few; v_call: TRBV30; j_call: TRBJ2-7; cdr3_nt: TGTGCCTGGGCCCTGGGAAGTACCTACGAGCAGTACTTC; cdr3_aa: CAWALGSTYEQYF
d_call: NA; clone_size: NA; v_call: TRBV7-6; j_call: TRBJ2-5; cdr3_nt: TGTGCCAGCAACCCAGACAGTTTCACCCAGTACTTC; cdr3_aa: CASNPDSFTQYF
d_call: TRBD1; clone_size: many; v_call: TRBV5-4; j_call: TRBJ2-7; cdr3_nt: TGTGCCAGCAGCACAGGGACAGACTACGAGCAGTACTTC; cdr3_aa: CASSTGTDYEQYF
d_call: TRBD1; clone_size: many; v_call: TRBV4-3; j_call: TRBJ1-6; cdr3_nt: TGCGCCAGCAGCCCCTGGACAGGGAGTGAATCACCCCTCCACTTT; cdr3_aa: CASSPWTGSESPLHF
d_call: TRBD1; clone_size: NA; v_call: TRBV12-3/TRBV12-4; j_call: TRBJ2-7; cdr3_nt: TGTGCCAGCAGCTCTACAGGGGGTGTTCTCTACGAGCAGTACTTC; cdr3_aa: CASSSTGGVLYEQYF
d_call: NA; clone_size: many; v_call: TRBV2; j_call: TRBJ1-1; cdr3_nt: TGTGCCAGCTCTGATGGCGAGTTGAGCACTGAAGCTTTCTTT; cdr3_aa: CASSDGELSTEAFF
d_call: NA; clone_size: many; v_call: TRBV10-3; j_call: TRBJ1-2; cdr3_nt: TGTGCCATCAGTGAGTACCGGGACACGACCATCTATGGCTACACCTTC; cdr3_aa: CAISEYRDTTIYGYTF
d_call: NA; clone_size: many; v_call: TRBV19; j_call: TRBJ2-2; cdr3_nt: TGTGCCAGTAGTATGGGACCGAACACCGGGGAGCTGTTTTTT; cdr3_aa: CASSMGPNTGELFF
d_call: NA; clone_size: many; v_call: TRBV9; j_call: TRBJ2-2; cdr3_nt: TGTGCCAGCAGCGTAGGAAATACCCCGAACACCGGGGAGCTGTTTTTT; cdr3_aa: CASSVGNTPNTGELFF
d_call: NA; clone_size: NA; v_call: TRBV7-8; j_call: TRBJ1-2; cdr3_nt: TGTGCCAGCAGCCCCCTGAGGGCGACTAACTATGGCTACACCTTC; cdr3_aa: CASSPLRATNYGYTF
d_call: NA; clone_size: many; v_call: TRBV29-1; j_call: TRBJ2-7; cdr3_nt: TGCAGCGTTGTTGACAGCTCCTACGAGCAGTACTTC; cdr3_aa: CSVVDSSYEQYF
d_call: NA; clone_size: many; v_call: TRBV20-1; j_call: TRBJ2-7; cdr3_nt: TGCAGTGCCCCCATAGGATACTACGAGCAGTACTTC; cdr3_aa: CSAPIGYYEQYF
d_call: TRBD1; clone_size: many; v_call: TRBV6-2/TRBV6-3; j_call: TRBJ2-3; cdr3_nt: TGTGCCAGCAGTTTAACAGGGGTCCTAGATACGCAGTATTTT; cdr3_aa: CASSLTGVLDTQYF
d_call: TRBD2; clone_size: NA; v_call: TRBV2; j_call: TRBJ2-1; cdr3_nt: TGTGCCAGCAGTGAAGTAGCGGGGGTGCATCATGAGCAGTTCTTC; cdr3_aa: CASSEVAGVHHEQFF
d_call: NA; clone_size: many; v_call: TRBV5-1; j_call: TRBJ2-7; cdr3_nt: TGCGCCAGCAGCTTTTTAGGCCACGAGCAGTACTTC; cdr3_aa: CASSFLGHEQYF
d_call: NA; clone_size: NA; v_call: TRBV18; j_call: TRBJ2-1; cdr3_nt: TGTGCCAGCTCACCTTCCGGGACGGGCCCCTTCAATGAGCAGTTCTTC; cdr3_aa: CASSPSGTGPFNEQFF
d_call: TRBD2; clone_size: many; v_call: TRBV6-2/TRBV6-3; j_call: TRBJ2-7; cdr3_nt: TGTGCCAGCAGTTACTGGCGGGAGTCCCGCGAGCAGTACTTC; cdr3_aa: CASSYWRESREQYF
d_call: NA; clone_size: many; v_call: TRBV29-1; j_call: TRBJ2-3; cdr3_nt: TGCAGCGTTGAAGACCAGGGGAAAAAGCTCTCAGATACGCAGTATTTT; cdr3_aa: CSVEDQGKKLSDTQYF
d_call: TRBD1; clone_size: NA; v_call: TRBV12-3/TRBV12-4; j_call: TRBJ1-6; cdr3_nt: TGTGCCAGCAAGGACAGGGGAAGTTCACCCCTCCACTTT; cdr3_aa: CASKDRGSSPLHF
d_call: NA; clone_size: NA; v_call: TRBV27; j_call: TRBJ2-7; cdr3_nt: TGTGCCAGCAGTTTACTGGGGTTAGAATACGAGCAGTACTTC; cdr3_aa: CASSLLGLEYEQYF
d_call: NA; clone_size: many; v_call: TRBV12-3/TRBV12-4; j_call: TRBJ1-1; cdr3_nt: TGTGCCAGCAGGGGTGAGGACGGCACGGGAGCTTTCTTT; cdr3_aa: CASRGEDGTGAFF
d_call: NA; clone_size: few; v_call: TRBV7-9; j_call: TRBJ2-1; cdr3_nt: TGTGCCAGCAGCTTATTGGTGGATGAGCAGTTCTTC; cdr3_aa: CASSLLVDEQFF
d_call: NA; clone_size: many; v_call: TRBV28; j_call: TRBJ2-5; cdr3_nt: TGTGCCAGCAGTTTAGAGGGAGCGGGCCTACAAGAGACCCAGTACTTC; cdr3_aa: CASSLEGAGLQETQYF
d_call: TRBD1; clone_size: many; v_call: TRBV5-3; j_call: TRBJ1-1; cdr3_nt: TGTGCCAGCAGCTTGGACGGGACAGCGAACACTGAAGCTTTCTTT; cdr3_aa: CASSLDGTANTEAFF
d_call: TRBD2; clone_size: many; v_call: TRBV19; j_call: TRBJ2-7; cdr3_nt: TGTGCCAGCAGGTTAGCGGGGGACTACGAGCAGTACTTC; cdr3_aa: CASRLAGDYEQYF
d_call: NA; clone_size: many; v_call: TRBV5-1; j_call: TRBJ2-5; cdr3_nt: TGCGCCAGCAGCTTCCGGGACGGGCAAGAGACCCAGTACTTC; cdr3_aa: CASSFRDGQETQYF
d_call: TRBD2; clone_size: many; v_call: TRBV7-9; j_call: TRBJ2-5; cdr3_nt: TGTGCCAGCAGCTCCGTAGCGGGAGGGTCCGAGACCCAGTACTTC; cdr3_aa: CASSSVAGGSETQYF
d_call: NA; clone_size: many; v_call: TRBV7-8; j_call: TRBJ1-4; cdr3_nt: TGTGCCAGCAGCCCAGAAGGGGGTAATGAAAAACTGTTTTTT; cdr3_aa: CASSPEGGNEKLFF
d_call: TRBD1; clone_size: NA; v_call: TRBV12-3/TRBV12-4; j_call: TRBJ2-1; cdr3_nt: TGTGCCAGCGGTCCGTCAGGGGGCGGAGGTGAGCAGTTCTTC; cdr3_aa: CASGPSGGGGEQFF
d_call: NA; clone_size: NA; v_call: TRBV9; j_call: TRBJ1-4; cdr3_nt: TGTGCCAGCAGCGAGAAGGACAGAATTAATGAAAAACTGTTTTTT; cdr3_aa: CASSEKDRINEKLFF
d_call: TRBD1; clone_size: many; v_call: TRBV6-5; j_call: TRBJ2-1; cdr3_nt: TGTGCCAGCAGGGACAGGGGGGGCTACAATGAGCAGTTCTTC; cdr3_aa: CASRDRGGYNEQFF
d_call: NA; clone_size: NA; v_call: TRBV24-1; j_call: TRBJ1-5; cdr3_nt: TGTGCCACCAGTGAAAACGGACTCCATCCCAATCAGCCCCAGCATTTT; cdr3_aa: CATSENGLHPNQPQHF
d_call: NA; clone_size: many; v_call: TRBV7-9; j_call: TRBJ1-4; cdr3_nt: TGTGCCAGCAACAGGGCGAATGAAAAACTGTTTTTT; cdr3_aa: CASNRANEKLFF
d_call: NA; clone_size: NA; v_call: TRBV27; j_call: TRBJ2-2; cdr3_nt: TGTGCCAGCAGGGTGGACGGGAACACCGGGGAGCTGTTTTTT; cdr3_aa: CASRVDGNTGELFF